The T cell receptor (beta chain) described here comes from a study of blood T cells in healthy people across ages. For the second PCR, which ran for about 7 to 12 cycles, a sample-barcoded 5' primer and a J-beta primer mix were used. Each cDNA molecule carried a tag from a template-switch adaptor that contained 12 random nucleotides. Each CDR3 protein gets one entry after TCRdb re-called the 5' RACE reads with MiXCR. The sample comprises approximately 800,000 distinct CDR3 sequences, around 34% of which are singletons, and 10% to 15% rests with the top ten. A remark on this clonotype: Its antigen is not known.

The extraction recovered at least 5.5 micrograms of total RNA per sample. V lost 2 bases and J lost 5, with 13 bases in between. The CDR3 length is 16 residues. General study results and limits: Leaving the PBMCs unsorted stopped any conclusive comparison of naive versus antigen-experienced cells. CMV status of donors was unknown, possibly confounding expanded clonotype changes.

The sequenced sample consisted of blood. The clonotype was recovered from a man in his late teens or twenties in good health. This chain uses TRBV12-3 or TRBV12-4 with TRBJ1-6; D gene ambiguous. CDR3 in amino acids: CASSLRANLNNSPLHF. CDR3 nucleotides: TGTGCCAGCAGTTTAAGGGCGAATTTAAATAATTCACCCCTCCACTTT.